This passage covers 21 T cell receptor beta chains from one sample sequenced in a study of metastatic and nonmetastatic thyroid tumors (dated by TCRdb to about 2020). The library was generated by PCR. TCRdb records Illumina HiSeq 4000 as the sequencer. TCRdb took the public reads, trimmed them with fastp at Q25, ran MiXCR for clone calling and kept in-frame beta chains. The sample table contains 12,000 or so clones; only one count was recorded for approximately 29% of them. The ten largest make up over 9.5% of the sample. No treatment had been received by any patient before thyroid surgery. The material sequenced was tumor tissue. The receptors originated from a female donor with papillary thyroid cancer or a benign thyroid nodule (not recorded which). Some clones in this sample may be carry-over from other donors' samples.

This clone is judged medium-sized (0.01 to 0.1%). The gene calls are TRBV7-2 and TRBJ2-7; possibly TRBD1 or TRBD2 for D (5 bases each). The CDR3 is 12 residues long. Germline CDR1 SGHTA, CDR2 FQGNSA. Deletions cut 6 bases from V and 6 bases from J, with 12 bases between. CDR3 coding DNA: TGTGCCAGCAGTTTGGCAGGGAGCGAGCAGTACTTC. Its translation is CASSLAGSEQYF.

A few counts support this clone. The chain is built from TRBV6-2 or TRBV6-3 and TRBJ2-7; D remains unclear. Germline-derived CDR1 and CDR2 are MNHEY and SVGEGT. Trimming removed 2 bases at V and 4 bases at J, with 6 bases between. The CDR3 contains 12 residues. The CDR3, as DNA: TGTGCCAGCAGTTACGGGGTTTACGAGCAGTACTTC. Its protein product is CASSYGVYEQYF.

The chain employs TRBV27 and TRBJ2-1; TRBD1 matches 7 bases. This CDR3 contains 14 residues. V shed 5 bases and J 6 bases; nucleotides not matched to a gene: 7. The germline gives CDR1 MNHEY, CDR2 SMNVEV (reference sequence). The DNA of the CDR3 is TGTGCCAGCAGTCCTTTCGACAGGGCCAATGAGCAGTTCTTC. Translating gives CASSPFDRANEQFF.

The gene calls are TRBV27 and TRBJ2-5; perhaps TRBD1 as D (7 bases). This CDR3 has 14 residues. Germline V gene lookup returns CDR1 MNHEY and CDR2 SMNVEV (reference sequence). Trimming cost V 10 bases and J 2 bases, with 17 bases left between them. The CDR3 coding sequence is TGTGCCACCGGGCCAGGGGGGTTACAAGAGACCCAGTACTTC. The encoded protein is CATGPGGLQETQYF.

The V gene is TRBV18, the J gene TRBJ1-6; possibly TRBD1 for D (6 bases). Germline values: CDR1 KGHSH, CDR2 LQKENI. This CDR3 is built from 15 residues. With 6 bases removed from V and 10 bases from J, the gap between germline ends came to 19 bases. The CDR3, as DNA: TGTGCCAGCTCTTCAACAGGGTCAGAGGGATCACCCCTCCACTTT. This codes for CASSSTGSEGSPLHF.

This clone occurred many times. The chain combines TRBV3-1 with TRBJ2-1; D perhaps matches TRBD2 (6 bases). The CDR3 is made up of 15 amino acids. CDR1 is LGHDT, CDR2 YNNKEL, per germline (reference sequence). V was pared by 2 bases and J by 10 bases, with 18 bases between. The CDR3 is CASSQKGSGGAEQFF. Written as DNA, the CDR3 is TGTGCCAGCAGCCAAAAGGGTAGCGGAGGGGCGGAGCAGTTCTTC.

In its sample, this clone was seen many times. This may stem from a read error, because a much larger clone lies one nucleotide away. Additional DNA sequences in this sample encode the identical CDR3. The chain uses TRBV19 and TRBJ2-3; maybe TRBD2 (5 bases). From germline, CDR1 is LNHDA and CDR2 SQIVND (reference sequence). V lost 6 bases to trimming and J lost 3 bases, with 13 bases between them. The CDR3 is 14 amino acids. The CDR3 region has the DNA TGTGCCAGTAGCCTAGACCGGGGAACAGATACGCAGTATTTT. The encoded protein is CASSLDRGTDTQYF.

By frequency in the sample, this clone is medium-sized. The genes are TRBV18 and TRBJ2-1; 10 bases are a match to TRBD2. The ends lost 2 bases at V and 8 bases at J; junction bases unmatched: 6. The CDR3 has 15 amino acids. Per germline, CDR1 KGHSH and CDR2 LQKENI. The CDR3 DNA is TGTGCCAGCTCACCAAGCGGGAGGGCCATCGATGAGCAGTTCTTC. Its protein product is CASSPSGRAIDEQFF.

This clone was counted ten times or more. The same CDR3 also results from other DNA sequences found in this sample. This rearrangement joins TRBV9 to TRBJ2-3; TRBD2 matches 11 bases. Germline V CDR1 and CDR2: SGDLS, YYNGEE. Unmatched junction bases numbered 7, after V lost 3 bases and J lost 4 bases. CDR3 size: 16 residues. The CDR3 region is CASSALAGGPADTQYF. The DNA for the CDR3 is TGTGCCAGCAGCGCATTAGCGGGGGGGCCGGCAGATACGCAGTATTTT.

By share, this clone ranks as medium-sized. Other DNA variants within this sample encode the same CDR3. The chain recombines TRBV6-1 with TRBJ2-5, with 11 bases that match TRBD2. The germline gives CDR1 MNHNS, CDR2 SASEGT. The J segment lost 7 bases and the V segment lost 5 bases, leaving 9 bases of the junction unmatched. There are 15 residues in the CDR3. Here the CDR3 reads CASSLLAGGRRTQYF. CDR3 nucleotide sequence: TGTGCCAGCAGTCTTTTAGCGGGGGGGCGCCGGACCCAGTACTTC.

By share of the sample, this clone is large. This rearrangement joins TRBV18 to TRBJ1-3; TRBD1 might be the D (5 bases). The V end was cut by 1 base, the J end by 3 bases, with 10 bases between. The germline gives CDR1 KGHSH, CDR2 LQKENI. This CDR3 contains 15 residues. The CDR3 sequence: CASSPRQGGGNTIYF. Here the CDR3 DNA reads TGTGCCAGCTCACCACGCCAGGGTGGTGGAAACACCATATATTTT.

This clone was recorded a few times. The rearrangement uses TRBV6-1 and TRBJ1-5; maybe TRBD1 (6 bases). Germline V lookup: CDR1 MNHNS, CDR2 SASEGT. V was cut by 1 base and J by 3 bases, with 13 bases left in between. CDR3 length equals 16 residues. The CDR3 coding sequence is TGTGCCAGCAGTGAAGAAGGGGGTCTGTTCAATCAGCCCCAGCATTTT. Translation: CASSEEGGLFNQPQHF.

This clone is labeled medium-sized. The chain carries TRBV28 and TRBJ1-5, with 12 nucleotides matching TRBD1. There are 17 residues in the CDR3. In germline, CDR1 is MDHEN, CDR2 SYDVKM. V shed 5 bases and J 6 bases; nucleotides not matched to a gene: 11. CDR3 nucleotide sequence: TGTGCCAGCAGTCCCCCGGCCGGGACAGGGGGCACTCAGCCCCAGCATTTT. It translates to CASSPPAGTGGTQPQHF.

This clone was seen a single time. The rearrangement joins TRBV5-6 to TRBJ2-3, with D unresolved. The germline gives CDR1 SGHDT, CDR2 YYEEEE. This CDR3 contains 14 residues. Trimming shortened V by 2 bases and J by 0 bases, and 7 bases separated the two germline ends. CDR3 region: CASSFAHSTDTQYF. CDR3 bases: TGTGCCAGCAGCTTCGCTCACAGCACAGATACGCAGTATTTT.

This clone came up many times. This CDR3 is also generated by other DNA sequences in the sample. The DNA for the CDR3 is TGTGCCAGCAGCTTATTGAGACAGGGCGTGGACACCTTC. Its translation: CASSLLRQGVDTF. V gene TRBV5-4 combines with J gene TRBJ1-2; TRBD1 aligns across 7 bases. CDR1 and CDR2 from the germline V gene are SGHNT and YYREEE (reference sequence). The CDR3 has 13 residues. J was trimmed by 12 bases and V by 2 bases; bases with no gene match: 10.

This rearrangement joins TRBV20-1 to TRBJ2-2; the D is unclear. The CDR3 extends over 12 amino acids. V gave up 7 bases and J gave up 3 bases, with 9 bases separating them. Germline values: CDR1 DFQATT, CDR2 SNEGSKA (reference sequence). CDR3 loop: CSDRPDTGELFF. CDR3 coding DNA: TGCAGTGATAGGCCAGACACCGGGGAGCTGTTTTTT.

With respect to this clone: This sample also contains other DNA sequences that code for the same CDR3. The V and J genes are TRBV7-2 and TRBJ2-7; perhaps TRBD1 as D (6 bases). The V gene's germline CDR1 is SGHTA and CDR2 FQGNSA. This CDR3 contains 12 residues. The V end was cut by 3 bases, the J end by 4 bases, with 7 bases between. CDR3 coding DNA: TGTGCCAGCAGCTTTCAGGGGTACGAGCAGTACTTC. Translation: CASSFQGYEQYF. The full variable domain, its missing parts supplied by reference TRBV7-2 and TRBJ2-7, is GAGVSQSPSNKVTEKGKDVELRCDPISGHTALYWYRQSLGQGLEFLIYFQGNSAPDKSGLPSDRFSAERTGGSVSTLTIQRTQQEDSAVYLCASSFQGYEQYFGPGTRLTVT.

This clone rates as medium-sized. The V call is TRBV4-1, the J call TRBJ2-7; a weak D match, TRBD1 (5 bases). This CDR3 has 13 residues. CDR1 MGHRA and CDR2 YSYEKL come from the germline V gene. Trimming stripped 2 bases from V and 3 bases from J, with 8 bases between. DNA for the CDR3: TGCGCCAGCAGCCAACGAAGGGGCTACGAGCAGTACTTC. This translates into CASSQRRGYEQYF.

The rearrangement joins TRBV20-1 to TRBJ2-7; the D gene could be TRBD1 or TRBD2 (5 bases each). Trimming removed 0 bases from V and 2 bases from J, with 14 bases in between. The CDR3 sequence is 15 residues long. Germline CDR1 DFQATT, CDR2 SNEGSKA (reference sequence). The CDR3 here is CSARDHRDPTYEQYF. The CDR3 DNA reads as TGCAGTGCTAGAGATCATCGGGACCCCACCTACGAGCAGTACTTC.

This clone was found many times. The gene calls are TRBV30 and TRBJ1-4; D unclear. This CDR3 spans 15 amino acids. V lost 2 bases, J lost 2 bases, and 12 bases lay in between. The germline CDR1 and CDR2 sequences are GTSNPN and SVGIG (reference sequence). CDR3 bases: TGTGCCTGGAGTAAGACGGGGTTCACTAATGAAAAACTGTTTTTT. Translating gives CAWSKTGFTNEKLFF.

On this clone itself: The junction departs from germline at one end; a sequencing error may be responsible. This chain links TRBV4-1 with TRBJ2-2, with D possibly matching TRBD2 (5 bases). Germline CDR1 MGHRA, CDR2 YSYEKL. The CDR3 is 18 amino acids. The DNA of the CDR3 is TGCGCCAGCAGCCGAGTAGGAGCGGTGGTCGCGAACACCGGTGAGCTGTTTTTT. It encodes CASSRVGAVVANTGELFF.